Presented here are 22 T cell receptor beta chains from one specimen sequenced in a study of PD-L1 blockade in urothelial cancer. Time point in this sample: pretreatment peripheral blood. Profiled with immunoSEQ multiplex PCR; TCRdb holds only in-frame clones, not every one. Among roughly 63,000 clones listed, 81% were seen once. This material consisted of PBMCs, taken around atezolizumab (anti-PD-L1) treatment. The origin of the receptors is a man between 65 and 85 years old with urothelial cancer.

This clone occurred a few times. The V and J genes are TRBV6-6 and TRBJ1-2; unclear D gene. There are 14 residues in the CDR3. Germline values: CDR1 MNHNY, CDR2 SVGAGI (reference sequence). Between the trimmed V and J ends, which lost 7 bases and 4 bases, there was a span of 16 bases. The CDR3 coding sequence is TGTGCCAGCACCGATTCGACATCAACCTATGGCTACACCTTC. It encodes CASTDSTSTYGYTF.

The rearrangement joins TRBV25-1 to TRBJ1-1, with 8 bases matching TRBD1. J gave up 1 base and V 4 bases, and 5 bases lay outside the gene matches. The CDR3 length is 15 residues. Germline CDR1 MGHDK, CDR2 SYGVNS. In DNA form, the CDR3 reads TGTGCCAGCAGTGCCCAGGGGGCGGGGAACACTGAAGCTTTCTTT. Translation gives CASSAQGAGNTEAFF. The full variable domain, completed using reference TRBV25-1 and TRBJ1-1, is EADIYQTPRYLVIGTGKKITLECSQTMGHDKMYWYQQDPGMELHLIHYSYGVNSTEKGDLSSESTVSRIRTEHFPLTLESARPSHTSQYLCASSAQGAGNTEAFFGQGTRLTVV.

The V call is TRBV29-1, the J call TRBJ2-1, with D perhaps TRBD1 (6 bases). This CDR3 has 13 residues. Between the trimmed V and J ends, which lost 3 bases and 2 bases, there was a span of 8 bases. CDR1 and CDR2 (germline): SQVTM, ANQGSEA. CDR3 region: CSVDRGPYNEQFF. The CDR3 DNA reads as TGCAGCGTTGACAGGGGACCCTACAATGAGCAGTTCTTC.

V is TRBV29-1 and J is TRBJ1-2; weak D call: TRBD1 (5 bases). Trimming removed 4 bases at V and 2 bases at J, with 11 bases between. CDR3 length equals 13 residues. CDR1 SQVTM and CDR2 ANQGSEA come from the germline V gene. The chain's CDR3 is CSVVTGENYGYTF. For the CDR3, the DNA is TGCAGCGTTGTCACAGGCGAAAACTATGGCTACACCTTC.

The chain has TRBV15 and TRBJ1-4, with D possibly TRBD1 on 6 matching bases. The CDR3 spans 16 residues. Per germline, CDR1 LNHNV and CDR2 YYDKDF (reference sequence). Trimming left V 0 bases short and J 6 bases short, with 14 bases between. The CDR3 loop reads CATSREGRGEDEKLFF. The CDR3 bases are TGTGCCACCAGCAGAGAGGGCAGGGGAGAGGATGAAAAACTGTTTTTT.

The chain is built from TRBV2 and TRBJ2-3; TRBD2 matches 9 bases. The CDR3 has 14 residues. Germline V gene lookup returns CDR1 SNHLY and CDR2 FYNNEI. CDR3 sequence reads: CGGRAGGGTDTQYF. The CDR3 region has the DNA TGTGGGGGCAGGGCGGGAGGGGGCACAGATACGCAGTATTTT.

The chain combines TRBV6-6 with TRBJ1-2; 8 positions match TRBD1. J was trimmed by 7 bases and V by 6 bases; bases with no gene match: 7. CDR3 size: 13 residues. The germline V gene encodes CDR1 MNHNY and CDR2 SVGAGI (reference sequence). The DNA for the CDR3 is TGTGCCAGCAGCCGGGACAGGATCCCTGGCTACACCTTC. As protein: CASSRDRIPGYTF.

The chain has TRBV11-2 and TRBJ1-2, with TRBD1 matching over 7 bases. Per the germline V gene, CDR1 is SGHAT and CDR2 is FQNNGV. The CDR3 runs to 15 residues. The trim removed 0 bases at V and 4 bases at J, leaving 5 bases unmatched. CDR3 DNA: TGTGCCAGCAGCTTAGAGACAGGGATTGGCTATGGCTACACCTTC. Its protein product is CASSLETGIGYGYTF.

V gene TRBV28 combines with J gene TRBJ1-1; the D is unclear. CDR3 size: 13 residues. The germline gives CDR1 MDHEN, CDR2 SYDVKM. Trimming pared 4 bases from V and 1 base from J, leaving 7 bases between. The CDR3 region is CASSSEENTEAFF. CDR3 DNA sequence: TGTGCCAGCAGTTCCGAGGAGAACACTGAAGCTTTCTTT. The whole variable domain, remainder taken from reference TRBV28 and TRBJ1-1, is DVKVTQSSRYLVKRTGEKVFLECVQDMDHENMFWYRQDPGLGLRLIYFSYDVKMKEKGDIPEGYSVSREKKERFSLILESASTNQTSMYLCASSSEENTEAFFGQGTRLTVV.

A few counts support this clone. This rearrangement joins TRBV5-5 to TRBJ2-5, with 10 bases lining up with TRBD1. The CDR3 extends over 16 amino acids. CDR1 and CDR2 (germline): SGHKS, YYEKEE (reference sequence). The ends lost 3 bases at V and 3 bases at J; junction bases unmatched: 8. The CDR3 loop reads CASSWRDRGPEETQYF. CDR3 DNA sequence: TGTGCCAGCAGCTGGAGAGACAGGGGGCCGGAAGAGACCCAGTACTTC.

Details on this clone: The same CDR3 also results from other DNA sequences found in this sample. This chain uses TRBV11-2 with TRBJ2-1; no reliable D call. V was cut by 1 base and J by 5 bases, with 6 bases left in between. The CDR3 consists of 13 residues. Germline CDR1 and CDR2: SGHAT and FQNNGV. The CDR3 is CASSLGRNNEQFF. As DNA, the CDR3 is TGTGCCAGCAGCTTAGGCAGGAACAATGAGCAGTTCTTC.

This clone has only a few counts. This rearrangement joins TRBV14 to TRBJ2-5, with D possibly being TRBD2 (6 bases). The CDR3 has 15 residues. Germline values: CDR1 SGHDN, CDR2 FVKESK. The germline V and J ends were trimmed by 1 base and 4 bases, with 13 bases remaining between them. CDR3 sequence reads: CASSQVLGGSETQYF. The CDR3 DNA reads TGTGCCAGCAGCCAAGTGTTGGGGGGATCAGAGACCCAGTACTTC.

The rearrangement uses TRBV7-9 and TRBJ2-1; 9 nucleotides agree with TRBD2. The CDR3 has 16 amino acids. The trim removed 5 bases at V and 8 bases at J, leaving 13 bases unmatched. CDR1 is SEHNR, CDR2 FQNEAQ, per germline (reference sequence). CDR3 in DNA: TGTGCCAGCAGCCGCAGATCGGGGCGGGAGGGCCATGAGCAGTTCTTC. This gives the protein CASSRRSGREGHEQFF.

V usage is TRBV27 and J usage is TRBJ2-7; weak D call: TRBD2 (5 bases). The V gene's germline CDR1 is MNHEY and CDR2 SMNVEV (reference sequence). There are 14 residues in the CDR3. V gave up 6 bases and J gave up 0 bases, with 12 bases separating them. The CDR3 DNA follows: TGTGCCAGCAGGGCGAGGGAGAGCTCCTACGAGCAGTACTTC. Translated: CASRARESSYEQYF.

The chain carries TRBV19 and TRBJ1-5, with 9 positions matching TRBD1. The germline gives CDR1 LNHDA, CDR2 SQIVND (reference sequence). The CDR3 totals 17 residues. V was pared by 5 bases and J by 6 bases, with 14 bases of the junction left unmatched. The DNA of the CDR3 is TGTGCCAGTAGTTCCCTCTCGGGACAGGGTAACCCTCAGCCCCAGCATTTT. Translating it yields CASSSLSGQGNPQPQHF.

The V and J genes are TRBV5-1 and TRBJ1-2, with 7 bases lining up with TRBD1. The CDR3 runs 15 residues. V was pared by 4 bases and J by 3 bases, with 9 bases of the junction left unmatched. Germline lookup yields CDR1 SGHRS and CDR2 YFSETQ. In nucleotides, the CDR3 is TGCGCCAGCAGCCCGGGAGTTGGACAGGACTATGGCTACACCTTC. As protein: CASSPGVGQDYGYTF. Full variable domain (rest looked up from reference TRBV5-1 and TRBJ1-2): KAGVTQTPRYLIKTRGQQVTLSCSPISGHRSVSWYQQTPGQGLQFLFEYFSETQRNKGNFPGRFSGRQFSNSRSEMNVSTLELGDSALYLCASSPGVGQDYGYTFGSGTRLTVV.

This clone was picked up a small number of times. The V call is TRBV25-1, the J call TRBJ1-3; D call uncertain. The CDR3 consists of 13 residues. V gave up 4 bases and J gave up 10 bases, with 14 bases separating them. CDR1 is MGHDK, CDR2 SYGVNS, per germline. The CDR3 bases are TGTGCCAGCAGTGGCCGGATAGGGAGGACCATATATTTT. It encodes CASSGRIGRTIYF.

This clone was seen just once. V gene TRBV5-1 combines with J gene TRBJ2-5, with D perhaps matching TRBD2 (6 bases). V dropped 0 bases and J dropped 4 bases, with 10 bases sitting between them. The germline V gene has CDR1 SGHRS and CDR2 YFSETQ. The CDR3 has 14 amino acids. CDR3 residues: CASSLETAGETQYF. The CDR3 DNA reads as TGCGCCAGCAGCTTGGAGACAGCGGGAGAGACCCAGTACTTC.

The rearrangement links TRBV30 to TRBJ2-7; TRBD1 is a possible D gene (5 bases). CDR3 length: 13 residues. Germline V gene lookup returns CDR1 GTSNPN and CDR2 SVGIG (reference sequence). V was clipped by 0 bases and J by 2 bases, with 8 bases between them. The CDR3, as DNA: TGTGCCTGGAGTGTAACCAGGGCCTACGAGCAGTACTTC. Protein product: CAWSVTRAYEQYF. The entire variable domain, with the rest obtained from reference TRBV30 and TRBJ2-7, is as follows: SQTIHQWPATLVQPVGSPLSLECTVEGTSNPNLYWYRQAAGRGLQLLFYSVGIGQISSEVPQNLSASRPQDRQFILSSKKLLLSDSGFYLCAWSVTRAYEQYFGPGTRLTVT.

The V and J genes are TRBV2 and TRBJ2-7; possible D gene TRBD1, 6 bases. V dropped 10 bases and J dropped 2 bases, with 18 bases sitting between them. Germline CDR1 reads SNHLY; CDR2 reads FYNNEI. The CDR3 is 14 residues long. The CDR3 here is CAIWTERETYEQYF. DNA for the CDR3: TGTGCCATCTGGACAGAACGAGAGACCTACGAGCAGTACTTC.

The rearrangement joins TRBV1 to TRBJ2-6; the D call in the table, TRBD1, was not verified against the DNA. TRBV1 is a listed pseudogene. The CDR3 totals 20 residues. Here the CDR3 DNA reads TGCACCAGCAGCCAAGATCCCGACAGGGGGCGGCCCTCTGGGGCCAACGTCCTGACTTTC. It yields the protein CTSSQDPDRGRPSGANVLTF.

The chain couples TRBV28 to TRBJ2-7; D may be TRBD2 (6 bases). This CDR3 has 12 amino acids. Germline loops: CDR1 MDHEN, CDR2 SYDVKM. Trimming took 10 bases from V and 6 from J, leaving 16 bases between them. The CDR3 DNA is TGTGCCACCGGGGGAGCGCCCCGCGAGCAGTACTTC. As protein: CATGGAPREQYF.